A single TCR beta chain is shown here with its context. Its antigen is still unknown. The record originates from a study of T cells in tuberculosis. The time point here: new active TB diagnosis, blood taken before or within 7 days of starting treatment. Unsorted cryopreserved PBMC were sequenced, averaging roughly 100,000 T cells per clinical donor. Study-level findings and limits: Active tuberculosis patients had shorter CDR3-alpha; the beta difference was nonsignificant.

Profiling relied on immunoSEQ multiplex PCR, and the TCRdb table lists in-frame clones only, not all of them. The data hold around 33,000 clones, with around 90% observed a single time. Germline V CDR1 and CDR2: SGDLS, YYNGEE. The CDR3 has 14 amino acids. Trimming removed 8 bases at V and 0 bases at J, with 12 bases between. This chain uses TRBV9 with TRBJ1-3; TRBD1 might be the D (5 bases). The sample consisted of PBMCs, taken at tuberculosis diagnosis. This sequence was found in an adult with tuberculosis. Some clones in this sample may be carry-over from other donors' samples. CDR3 loop: CASGTRSSGNTIYF. The DNA of the CDR3 is TGTGCCAGTGGGACTAGGAGCTCTGGAAACACCATATATTTT.